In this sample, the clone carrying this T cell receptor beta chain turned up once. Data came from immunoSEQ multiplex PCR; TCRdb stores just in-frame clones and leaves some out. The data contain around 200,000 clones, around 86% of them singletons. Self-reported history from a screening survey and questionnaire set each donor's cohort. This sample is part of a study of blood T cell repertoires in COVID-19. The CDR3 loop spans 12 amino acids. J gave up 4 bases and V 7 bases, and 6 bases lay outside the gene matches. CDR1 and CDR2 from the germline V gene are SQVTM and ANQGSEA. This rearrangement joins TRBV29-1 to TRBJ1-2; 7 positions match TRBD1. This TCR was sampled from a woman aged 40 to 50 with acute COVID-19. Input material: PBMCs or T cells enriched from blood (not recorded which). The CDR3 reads CSAKGTAYGYTF. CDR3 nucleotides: TGCAGCGCTAAAGGGACAGCCTATGGCTACACCTTC.